What follows are 9 T cell receptor beta chains derived from one specimen sequenced in a study of control samples from healthy donors and cancer patients. TCRdb's table, derived via immunoSEQ multiplex PCR, lists solely in-frame clones and lacks some. This repertoire shows roughly 120,000 clones, 85% to 95% found once; its top ten account for around 1.6%. The sequencing input was PBMCs. All receptors come from a man in his fifties or sixties with head and neck cancer.

The gene calls are TRBV5-1 and TRBJ2-3, with a weak D call TRBD2 (6 bases). Germline assignment: CDR1 SGHRS and CDR2 YFSETQ. This CDR3 is built from 14 residues. V lost 0 bases and J 4 bases, leaving 9 bases between the germline ends. CDR3 nucleotides: TGCGCCAGCAGCTTGGCGGCTAGCGCAGATACGCAGTATTTT. Protein: CASSLAASADTQYF. Combining the CDR3 with reference TRBV5-1 and TRBJ2-3 gives the whole variable domain KAGVTQTPRYLIKTRGQQVTLSCSPISGHRSVSWYQQTPGQGLQFLFEYFSETQRNKGNFPGRFSGRQFSNSRSEMNVSTLELGDSALYLCASSLAASADTQYFGPGTRLTVL.

The V and J genes are TRBV6-6 and TRBJ2-2, with TRBD2 matching over 14 bases. From germline, CDR1 is MNHNY and CDR2 SVGAGI (reference sequence). With V trimmed by 6 bases and J by 1 base, 16 bases remained unmatched. The CDR3 is made up of 21 amino acids. Written as DNA, the CDR3 is TGTGCCAGCAGCCGCCTCCCTCGACTAGCGGGGGGGCGGATGAACACCGGGGAGCTGTTTTTT. The encoded protein is CASSRLPRLAGGRMNTGELFF.

This clone was counted once. V usage is TRBV9 and J usage is TRBJ2-5, with D tentatively TRBD2 (5 bases). The CDR3 loop spans 16 amino acids. Trimming cost V 4 bases and J 5 bases, with 21 bases left between them. CDR1 is SGDLS and CDR2 is YYNGEE in the germline V gene. CDR3 bases: TGTGCCAGCAGCCCCTTAGGACTGAAAGGAATGGAGACCCAGTACTTC. It encodes CASSPLGLKGMETQYF.

The J gene is TRBJ2-1, the V gene TRBV4-3, with D possibly matching TRBD2 (5 bases). The CDR3 extends over 15 amino acids. Germline values: CDR1 LGHNA, CDR2 YSLEER. Trimming left V 0 bases short and J 8 bases short, with 14 bases between. The CDR3 nucleotides are TGCGCCAGCAGCCAAGATATGGGGTCGGAGGATGAGCAGTTCTTC. Translation gives CASSQDMGSEDEQFF.

CDR3 amino acids: CASSYPTSGGLDTQYF. DNA of the CDR3: TGTGCCAGCAGTTACCCTACCAGCGGGGGGTTAGATACGCAGTATTTT. V gene TRBV6-2 or TRBV6-3 combines with J gene TRBJ2-3; 9 nucleotides match TRBD2. This CDR3 comprises 16 residues. Trimming at V came to 2 bases and at J to 5 bases, leaving 8 bases not matched to a gene. Per germline, CDR1 MNHEY and CDR2 SVGEGT.

The V gene is TRBV7-9, the J gene TRBJ1-2; 8 nucleotides line up with TRBD1. Germline-derived CDR1 and CDR2 are SEHNR and FQNEAQ (reference sequence). The CDR3 consists of 13 residues. V lost 5 bases, J lost 8 bases, and 7 bases stayed unmatched. This CDR3 reads CASSQGAGKGYTF. CDR3 nucleotides: TGTGCCAGCAGCCAGGGGGCAGGGAAGGGCTACACCTTC.

The chain couples TRBV5-6 to TRBJ2-3; no clear D. The CDR3 has 13 amino acids. With 1 base removed from V and 2 bases from J, the gap between germline ends came to 5 bases. Germline lookup yields CDR1 SGHDT and CDR2 YYEEEE. The DNA for the CDR3 is TGTGCCAGCAGCTTGTTTTCCACAGATACGCAGTATTTT. Amino acid sequence: CASSLFSTDTQYF.

The chain uses TRBV7-2 and TRBJ2-4, with D possibly TRBD2 on 5 matching bases. Germline-derived CDR1 and CDR2 are SGHTA and FQGNSA. V lost 6 bases to trimming and J lost 8 bases, with 14 bases between them. There are 13 residues in the CDR3. This CDR3 is CASRNTPGDIQYF. CDR3 coding DNA: TGTGCCAGCAGAAATACCCCCGGGGACATTCAGTACTTC. Variable domain in full (rest from reference TRBV7-2 and TRBJ2-4): GAGVSQSPSNKVTEKGKDVELRCDPISGHTALYWYRQSLGQGLEFLIYFQGNSAPDKSGLPSDRFSAERTGGSVSTLTIQRTQQEDSAVYLCASRNTPGDIQYFGAGTRLSVL.

A single count supports this clone. This chain links TRBV4-2 with TRBJ2-2; D call uncertain. This CDR3 has 14 residues. Germline assignment: CDR1 LGHNA and CDR2 YNFKEQ. The V and J ends lost 5 bases and 4 bases respectively, with 11 bases between them. The CDR3 DNA follows: TGTGCCAGCAGCGGAACGGTTAGCACCGGGGAGCTGTTTTTT. It translates to CASSGTVSTGELFF.